The 8 T cell receptor beta chains below were found in one sample sequenced in a study of human T cells and chemical hapten exposure. Time point of the sample: patch test 2, 6 weeks after DPC sensitization. Treatment: therapeutic diphenylcyclopropenone sensitization with weekly scalp DPC. TCRdb reprocessed the RACE reads with MiXCR, giving one entry per CDR3 protein. The sample has 360,000 or so distinct CDR3 sequences; about 6% are singletons. This specimen was whole blood, taken in connection with sensitization to the hapten diphenylcyclopropenone (DPC). Receptors were obtained from a woman aged 18-29 years with alopecia areata. Some clones in this sample may be carry-over from other donors' samples.

This clonotype showed up many times. The gene calls are TRBV12-3 or TRBV12-4 and TRBJ2-7; a possible D gene is TRBD1 (6 bases). Trimming took 7 bases from V and 4 from J, leaving 17 bases between them. The CDR3 loop spans 14 amino acids. CDR3 sequence reads: CASTRTDDRYEQYF. DNA of the CDR3: TGTGCCAGCACTAGGACAGATGACCGTTACGAGCAGTACTTC.

This clonotype was detected only a few times. The rearrangement joins TRBV4-1 to TRBJ1-4, with D uncertain. Between the trimmed V and J ends, which lost 7 bases and 3 bases, there was a span of 24 bases. The CDR3 runs 18 residues. CDR1 MGHRA and CDR2 YSYEKL come from the germline V gene. Here the CDR3 reads CASKETITVGAANEKLFF. In DNA form, the CDR3 reads TGCGCCAGCAAAGAAACAATAACGGTAGGAGCAGCTAATGAAAAACTGTTTTTT.

This clonotype was counted at least ten times. The chain recombines TRBV5-1 with TRBJ1-2; 7 nucleotides match TRBD1. The germline CDR1 and CDR2 sequences are SGHRS and YFSETQ. Germline trimming cut 4 bases from V and 0 bases from J; bases unmatched to any gene: 3. The CDR3 is made up of 14 amino acids. The CDR3 DNA is TGCGCCAGCAGCCTAACAGGGGCTAACTATGGCTACACCTTC. It encodes CASSLTGANYGYTF.

This clonotype appeared many times. The chain employs TRBV3-1 and TRBJ1-2, with 7 bases matching TRBD1. CDR1 and CDR2 from the germline V gene are LGHDT and YNNKEL (reference sequence). The CDR3 covers 14 residues. J gave up 6 bases and V 0 bases, and 4 bases lay outside the gene matches. The CDR3 spells CASSQERRGHGYTF. In DNA, the CDR3 is TGTGCCAGCAGCCAAGAACGTAGGGGGCATGGCTACACCTTC.

Concerning this clonotype itself: Possible read error: a much larger clone is one base away. This sequence joins TRBV6-1 and TRBJ1-2; tentative D call: TRBD1 (6 bases). Trimming removed 5 bases from V and 3 bases from J, with 7 bases in between. The CDR3 sequence is 12 residues long. From germline, CDR1 is MNHNS and CDR2 SASEGT. For the CDR3, the DNA is TGTGCCAGCAGTCCAGGGGACTATGGCTACACCTTC. Amino acid sequence: CASSPGDYGYTF.

This clonotype has just a few counts. The CDR3 DNA sequence: TGTGCCAGCAGTGTACAGGGACTAGCGCAACCACGAAATGAGCAGTTCTTC. It codes for CASSVQGLAQPRNEQFF. This rearrangement joins TRBV2 to TRBJ2-1; 10 positions match TRBD2. CDR3 length: 17 residues. Trimming at V came to 4 bases and at J to 7 bases, leaving 13 bases not matched to a gene. CDR1 and CDR2 (germline): SNHLY, FYNNEI.

This clonotype came up many times. This rearrangement joins TRBV12-3 or TRBV12-4 to TRBJ1-6; TRBD1 matches at 9 bases. CDR3 size: 16 residues. Trimming took 6 bases from V and 8 from J; bases not matched to a gene: 11. The CDR3 is CASRIGRTGDYSPLHF. The CDR3 coding sequence is TGTGCCAGCAGGATAGGTAGGACAGGGGATTATTCACCCCTCCACTTT.

This clonotype showed up many times. This chain connects TRBV7-8 to TRBJ1-2; possible D gene TRBD1, 6 bases. Germline CDR1 and CDR2: SGHVS and FQNEAQ. With 3 bases removed from V and 2 bases from J, the gap between germline ends came to 13 bases. The CDR3 consists of 15 residues. CDR3 residues: CASSFITGTNYGYTF. CDR3 nucleotide sequence: TGTGCCAGCAGCTTTATAACAGGGACGAACTATGGCTACACCTTC.